This record covers a single TCR beta chain. As yet, its antigen is unknown. Germline lookup yields CDR1 SGHTA and CDR2 FQGNSA. The CDR3 has 12 amino acids. Germline trimming cut 5 bases from V and 9 bases from J; bases unmatched to any gene: 4. This sample is drawn from a study of cytomegalovirus exposure and HLA in healthy donors. Points from the study as a whole: A later analysis found first-cohort TCR clusters tended to co-occur in the 90 to 150 validation repertoires. The study labeled roughly 160 TCR beta chains cytomegalovirus-associated.

Clones were sequenced by immunoSEQ multiplex PCR, and TCRdb holds only the in-frame ones, with some missing. Of approximately 220,000 clones detected, approximately 87% appear once; the ten largest clones hold around 2.6%. The chain links TRBV7-2 to TRBJ2-1; 7 bases align to TRBD1. This clonotype was obtained from a man aged 18 to 35 in good health and CMV-seronegative. Source material: PBMCs. CDR3 loop: CASSPYRGEQFF. In DNA form, the CDR3 reads TGTGCCAGCAGCCCTTACAGGGGTGAGCAGTTCTTC.